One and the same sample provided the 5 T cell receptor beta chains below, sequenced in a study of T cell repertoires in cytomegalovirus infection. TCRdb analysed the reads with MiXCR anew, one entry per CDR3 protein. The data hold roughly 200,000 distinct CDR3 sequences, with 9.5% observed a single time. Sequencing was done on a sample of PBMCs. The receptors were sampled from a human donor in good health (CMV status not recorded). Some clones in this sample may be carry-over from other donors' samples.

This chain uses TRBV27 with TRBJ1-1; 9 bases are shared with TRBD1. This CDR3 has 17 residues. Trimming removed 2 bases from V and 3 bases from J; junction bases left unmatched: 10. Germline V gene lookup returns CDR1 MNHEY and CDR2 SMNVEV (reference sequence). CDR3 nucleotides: TGTGCCAGCAGTTTACGACAGGGGGGGGGTCGGTACACTGAAGCTTTCTTT. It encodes CASSLRQGGGRYTEAFF.

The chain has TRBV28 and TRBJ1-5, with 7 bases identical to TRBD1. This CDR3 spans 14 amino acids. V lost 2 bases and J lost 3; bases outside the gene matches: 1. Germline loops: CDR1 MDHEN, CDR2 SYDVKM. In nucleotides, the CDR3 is TGTGCCAGCAGTTTAGACAGGGTCAATCAGCCCCAGCATTTT. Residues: CASSLDRVNQPQHF.

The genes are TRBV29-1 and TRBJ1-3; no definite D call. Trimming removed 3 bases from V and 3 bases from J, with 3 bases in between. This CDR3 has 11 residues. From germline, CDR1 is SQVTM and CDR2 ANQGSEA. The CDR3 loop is CSVEHGNTIYF. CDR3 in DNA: TGCAGCGTTGAGCATGGAAACACCATATATTTT.

CDR3 sequence reads: CASSQNRVLYGYTF. In DNA, the CDR3 is TGTGCCAGCAGTCAAAACAGGGTTCTCTATGGCTACACCTTC. The chain is built from TRBV27 and TRBJ1-2; a possible D gene is TRBD1 (6 bases). Germline assignment: CDR1 MNHEY and CDR2 SMNVEV (reference sequence). Trimming took off 5 bases at V and 4 bases at J, with 14 bases between the two ends. The CDR3 has 14 amino acids.

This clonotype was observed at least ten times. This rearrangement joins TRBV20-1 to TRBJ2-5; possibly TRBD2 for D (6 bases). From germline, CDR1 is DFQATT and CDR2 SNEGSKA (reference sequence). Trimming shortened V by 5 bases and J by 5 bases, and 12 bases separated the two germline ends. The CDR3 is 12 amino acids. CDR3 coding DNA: TGCAGTGCTGGACGGGGGAGTGAGACCCAGTACTTC. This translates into CSAGRGSETQYF.